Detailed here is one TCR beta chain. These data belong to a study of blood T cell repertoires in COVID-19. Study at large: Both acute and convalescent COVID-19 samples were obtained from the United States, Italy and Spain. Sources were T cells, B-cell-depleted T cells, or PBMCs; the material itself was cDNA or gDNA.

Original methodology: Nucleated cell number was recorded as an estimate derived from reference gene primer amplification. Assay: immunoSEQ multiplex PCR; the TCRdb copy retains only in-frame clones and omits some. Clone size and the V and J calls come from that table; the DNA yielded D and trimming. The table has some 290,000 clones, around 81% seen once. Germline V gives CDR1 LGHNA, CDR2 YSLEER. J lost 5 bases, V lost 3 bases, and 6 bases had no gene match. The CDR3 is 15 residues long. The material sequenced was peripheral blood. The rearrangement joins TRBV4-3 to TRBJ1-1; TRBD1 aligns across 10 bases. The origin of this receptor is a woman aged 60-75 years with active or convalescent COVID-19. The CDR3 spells CASSHRDRGLTEAFF. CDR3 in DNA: TGCGCCAGCAGCCACCGGGACAGGGGACTTACTGAAGCTTTCTTT.